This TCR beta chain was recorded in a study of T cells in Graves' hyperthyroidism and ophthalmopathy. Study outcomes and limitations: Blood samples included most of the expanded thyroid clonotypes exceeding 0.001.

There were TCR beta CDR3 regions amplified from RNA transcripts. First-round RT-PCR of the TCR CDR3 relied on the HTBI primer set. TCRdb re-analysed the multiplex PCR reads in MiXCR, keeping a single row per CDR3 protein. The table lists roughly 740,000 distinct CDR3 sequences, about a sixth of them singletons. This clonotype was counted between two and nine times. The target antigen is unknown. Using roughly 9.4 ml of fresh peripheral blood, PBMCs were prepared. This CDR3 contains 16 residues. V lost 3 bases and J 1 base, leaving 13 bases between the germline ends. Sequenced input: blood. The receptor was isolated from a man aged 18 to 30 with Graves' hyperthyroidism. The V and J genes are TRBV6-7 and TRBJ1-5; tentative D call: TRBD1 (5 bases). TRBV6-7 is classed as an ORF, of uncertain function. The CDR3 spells CASSYTGGLSNQPQHF. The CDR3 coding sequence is TGTGCCAGCAGTTATACGGGGGGATTGAGCAATCAGCCCCAGCATTTT.